The sequence of this T cell receptor beta chain was determined in a study of OX40 agonist ivuxolimab in advanced cancers. Across the whole study: Intravenous ivuxolimab was administered to patients every 2 weeks at 0.01 to 10 mg/kg. Overall study findings and caveats: Researchers report that CD8+ T cells had, on average, more expanded clones than CD4+. Relatively little clonal expansion, among the lowest observed, appeared in partial responders at 0.1-3.0 mg/kg.

Any history of autoimmune disease or systemic immunosuppression disqualified patients. TCRdb keeps only in-frame clones here, not all; method: immunoSEQ multiplex PCR. Of some 50,000 clones listed, less than 90% were seen once; the top ten hold 3.1%. The CDR3 totals 15 residues. V dropped 4 bases and J dropped 9; count of bases not matched to a gene: 6. Germline lookup yields CDR1 SGHTA and CDR2 FQGTGA. Worth noting for this clone: Its cognate antigen is unknown.

The sample was CD4+ or CD8+ T cells sorted from blood, taken in a trial of the OX40 agonist ivuxolimab. The chain combines TRBV7-3 with TRBJ2-2; 12 nucleotides agree with TRBD2. The TCR originated in an adult with an advanced solid tumor such as melanoma, head and neck, liver or kidney cancer. CDR3 loop: CASSSSSGGARELFF. The CDR3 DNA reads as TGTGCCAGCAGCTCCTCTAGCGGGGGGGCCCGGGAGCTGTTTTTT.